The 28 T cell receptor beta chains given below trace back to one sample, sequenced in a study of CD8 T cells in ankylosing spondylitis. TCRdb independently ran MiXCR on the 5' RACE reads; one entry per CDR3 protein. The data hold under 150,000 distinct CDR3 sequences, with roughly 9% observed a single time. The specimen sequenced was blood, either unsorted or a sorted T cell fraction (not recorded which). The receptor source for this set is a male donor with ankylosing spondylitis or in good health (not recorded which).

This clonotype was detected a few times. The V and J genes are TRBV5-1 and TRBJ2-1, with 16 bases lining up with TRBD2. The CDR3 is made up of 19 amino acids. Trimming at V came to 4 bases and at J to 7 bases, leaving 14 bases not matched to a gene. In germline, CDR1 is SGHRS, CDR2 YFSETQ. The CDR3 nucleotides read TGCGCCAGCAGCCCACCTCCCGGGACTAGCGGGAGGGCAAAGAATGAGCAGTTCTTC. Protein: CASSPPPGTSGRAKNEQFF.

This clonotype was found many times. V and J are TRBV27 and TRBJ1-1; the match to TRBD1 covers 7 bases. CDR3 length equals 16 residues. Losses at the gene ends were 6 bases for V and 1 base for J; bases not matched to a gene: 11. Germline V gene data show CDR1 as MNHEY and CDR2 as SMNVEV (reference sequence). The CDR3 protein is CASRNRVRGENTEAFF. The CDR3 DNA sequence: TGTGCCAGCAGGAACAGGGTCAGGGGGGAGAACACTGAAGCTTTCTTT.

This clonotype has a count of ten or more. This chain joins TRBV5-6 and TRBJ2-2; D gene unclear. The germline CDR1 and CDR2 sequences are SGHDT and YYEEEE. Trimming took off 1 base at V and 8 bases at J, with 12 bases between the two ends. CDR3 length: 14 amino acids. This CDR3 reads CASSLTLSFGELFF. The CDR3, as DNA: TGTGCCAGCAGCTTGACCCTGTCGTTTGGGGAGCTGTTTTTT.

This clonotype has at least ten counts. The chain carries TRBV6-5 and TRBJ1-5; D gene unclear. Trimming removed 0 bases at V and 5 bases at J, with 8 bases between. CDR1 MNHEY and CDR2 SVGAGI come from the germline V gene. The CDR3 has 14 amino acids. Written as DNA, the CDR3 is TGTGCCAGCAGTTACTCATGGTCCGATCAGCCCCAGCATTTT. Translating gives CASSYSWSDQPQHF.

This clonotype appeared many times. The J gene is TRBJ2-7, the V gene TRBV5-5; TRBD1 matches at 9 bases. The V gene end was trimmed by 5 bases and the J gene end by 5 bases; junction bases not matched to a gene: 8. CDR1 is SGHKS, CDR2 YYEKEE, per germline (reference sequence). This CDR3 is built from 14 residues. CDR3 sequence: CASSTRTGVDEQYF. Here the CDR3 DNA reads TGTGCCAGCAGTACCAGGACAGGGGTCGACGAGCAGTACTTC.

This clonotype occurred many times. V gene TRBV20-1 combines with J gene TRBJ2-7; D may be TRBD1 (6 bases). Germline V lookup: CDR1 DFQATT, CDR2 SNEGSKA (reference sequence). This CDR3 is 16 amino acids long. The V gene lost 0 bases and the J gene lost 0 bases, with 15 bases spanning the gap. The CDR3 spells CSARDGRGQRSYEQYF. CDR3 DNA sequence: TGCAGTGCTAGAGATGGAAGAGGACAGCGCTCCTACGAGCAGTACTTC.

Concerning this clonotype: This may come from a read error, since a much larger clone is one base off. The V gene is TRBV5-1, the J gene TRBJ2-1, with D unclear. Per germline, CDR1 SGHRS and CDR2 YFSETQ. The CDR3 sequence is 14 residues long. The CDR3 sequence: CASSLNQPGNEHFF. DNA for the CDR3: TGCGCCAGCAGCCTAAACCAACCTGGGAATGAGCACTTCTTC. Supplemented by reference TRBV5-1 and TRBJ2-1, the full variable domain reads KAGVTQTPRYLIKTRGQQVTLSCSPISGHRSVSWYQQTPGQGLQFLFEYFSETQRNKGNFPGRFSGRQFSNSRSEMNVSTLELGDSALYLCASSLNQPGNEHFFGPGTRLTVL.

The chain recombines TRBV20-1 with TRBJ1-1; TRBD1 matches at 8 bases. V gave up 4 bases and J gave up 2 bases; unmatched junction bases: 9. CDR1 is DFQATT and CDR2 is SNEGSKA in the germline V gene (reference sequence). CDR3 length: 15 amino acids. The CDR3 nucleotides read TGCAGTGCTAACCCCTCGGACAGGGTAAACACTGAAGCTTTCTTT. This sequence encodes CSANPSDRVNTEAFF.

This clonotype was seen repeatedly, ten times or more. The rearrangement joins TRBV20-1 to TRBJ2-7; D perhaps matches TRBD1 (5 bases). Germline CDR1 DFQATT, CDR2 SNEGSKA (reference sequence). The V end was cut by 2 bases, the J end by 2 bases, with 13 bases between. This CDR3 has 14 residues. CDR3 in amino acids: CSARKSGLAYEQYF. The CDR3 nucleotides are TGCAGTGCTAGAAAATCAGGGTTGGCCTACGAGCAGTACTTC.

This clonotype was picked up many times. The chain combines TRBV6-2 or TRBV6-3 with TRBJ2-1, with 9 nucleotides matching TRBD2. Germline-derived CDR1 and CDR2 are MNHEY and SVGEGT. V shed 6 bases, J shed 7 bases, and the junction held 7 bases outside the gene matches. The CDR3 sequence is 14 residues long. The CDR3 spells CASRGSGSGNEQFF. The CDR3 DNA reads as TGTGCCAGCAGGGGTAGCGGGAGTGGAAATGAGCAGTTCTTC.

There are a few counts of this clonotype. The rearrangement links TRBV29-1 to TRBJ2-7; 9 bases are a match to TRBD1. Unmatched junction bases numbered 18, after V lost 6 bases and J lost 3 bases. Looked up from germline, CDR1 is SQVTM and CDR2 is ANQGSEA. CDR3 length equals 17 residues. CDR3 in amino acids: CSVRDRDSETRGYEQYF. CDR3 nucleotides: TGCAGCGTCCGGGACAGGGATTCTGAGACTAGAGGCTACGAGCAGTACTTC.

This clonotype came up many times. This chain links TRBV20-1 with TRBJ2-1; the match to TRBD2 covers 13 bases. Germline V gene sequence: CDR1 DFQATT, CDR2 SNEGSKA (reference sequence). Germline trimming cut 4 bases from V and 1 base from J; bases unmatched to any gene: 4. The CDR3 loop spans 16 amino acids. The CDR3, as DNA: TGCAGTGCTACCGGACTAGCGGGAGTTTCCTACAATGAGCAGTTCTTC. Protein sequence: CSATGLAGVSYNEQFF.

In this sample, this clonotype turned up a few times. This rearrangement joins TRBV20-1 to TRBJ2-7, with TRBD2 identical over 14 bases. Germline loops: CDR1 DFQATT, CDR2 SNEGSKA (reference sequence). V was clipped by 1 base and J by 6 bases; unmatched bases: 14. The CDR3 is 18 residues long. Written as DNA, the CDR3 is TGCAGTGCTAGAGCTCCGCGGACTAGCGGGAGGAAGCTGAGCGAGCAGTACTTC. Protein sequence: CSARAPRTSGRKLSEQYF.

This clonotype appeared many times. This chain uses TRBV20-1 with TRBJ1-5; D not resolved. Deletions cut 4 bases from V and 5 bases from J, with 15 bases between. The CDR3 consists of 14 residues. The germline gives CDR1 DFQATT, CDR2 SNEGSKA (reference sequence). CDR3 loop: CSAIRPGVHQPQHF. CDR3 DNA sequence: TGCAGTGCTATCCGACCTGGGGTGCATCAGCCCCAGCATTTT.

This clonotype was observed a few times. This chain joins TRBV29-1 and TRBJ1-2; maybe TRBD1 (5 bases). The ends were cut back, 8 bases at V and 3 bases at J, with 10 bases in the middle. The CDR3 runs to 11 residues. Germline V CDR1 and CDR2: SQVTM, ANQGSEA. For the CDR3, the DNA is TGCAGCTACGGAGGGGACTATGGCTACACCTTC. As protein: CSYGGDYGYTF.

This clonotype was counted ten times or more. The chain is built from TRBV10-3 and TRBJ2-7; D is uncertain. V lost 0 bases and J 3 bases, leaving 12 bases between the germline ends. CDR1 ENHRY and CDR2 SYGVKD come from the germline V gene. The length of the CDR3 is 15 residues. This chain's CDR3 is CAISESQVRLYEQYF. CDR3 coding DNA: TGTGCCATCAGTGAGTCTCAGGTGAGGCTCTACGAGCAGTACTTC.

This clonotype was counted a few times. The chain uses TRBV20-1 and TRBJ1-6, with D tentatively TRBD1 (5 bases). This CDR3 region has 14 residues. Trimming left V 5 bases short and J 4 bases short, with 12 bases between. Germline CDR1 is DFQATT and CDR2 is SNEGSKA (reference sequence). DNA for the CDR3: TGCAGTGCTTGGGGGGTAGATTATAATTCACCCCTCCACTTT. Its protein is CSAWGVDYNSPLHF.

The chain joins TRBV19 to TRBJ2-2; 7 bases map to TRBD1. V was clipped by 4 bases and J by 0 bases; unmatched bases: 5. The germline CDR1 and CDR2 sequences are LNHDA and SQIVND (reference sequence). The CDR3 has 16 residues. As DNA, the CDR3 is TGTGCCAGTAGTACACAGGGGATCCCGAACACCGGGGAGCTGTTTTTT. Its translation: CASSTQGIPNTGELFF.

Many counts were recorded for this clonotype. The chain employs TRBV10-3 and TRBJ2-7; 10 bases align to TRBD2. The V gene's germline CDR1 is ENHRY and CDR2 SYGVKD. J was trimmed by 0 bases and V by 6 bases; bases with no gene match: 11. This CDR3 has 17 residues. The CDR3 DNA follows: TGTGCCATCAGCCCTTCAGGACTAGCGGACAACTCCTACGAGCAGTACTTC. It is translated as CAISPSGLADNSYEQYF.

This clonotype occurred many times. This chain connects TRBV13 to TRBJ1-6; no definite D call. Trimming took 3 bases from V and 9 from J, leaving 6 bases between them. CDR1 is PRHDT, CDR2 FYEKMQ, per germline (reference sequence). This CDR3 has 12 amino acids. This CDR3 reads CASSLGGSPLHF. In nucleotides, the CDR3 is TGTGCCAGCAGCTTGGGCGGTTCACCCCTCCACTTT. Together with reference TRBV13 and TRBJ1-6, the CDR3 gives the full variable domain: AAGVIQSPRHLIKEKRETATLKCYPIPRHDTVYWYQQGPGQDPQFLISFYEKMQSDKGSIPDRFSAQQFSDYHSELNMSSLELGDSALYFCASSLGGSPLHFGNGTRLTVT.

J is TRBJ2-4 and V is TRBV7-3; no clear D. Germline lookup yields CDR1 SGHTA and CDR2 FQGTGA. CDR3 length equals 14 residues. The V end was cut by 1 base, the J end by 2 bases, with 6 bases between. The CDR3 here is CASSLKQPKNIQYF. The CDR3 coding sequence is TGTGCCAGCAGCTTAAAACAGCCCAAAAACATTCAGTACTTC.

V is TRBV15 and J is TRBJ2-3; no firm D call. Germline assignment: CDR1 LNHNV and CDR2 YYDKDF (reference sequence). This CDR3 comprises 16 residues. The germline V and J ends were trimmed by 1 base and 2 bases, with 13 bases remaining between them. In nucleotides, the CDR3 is TGTGCCACCAGCAGAGTCGGGTATTCAGACACAGATACGCAGTATTTT. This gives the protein CATSRVGYSDTDTQYF.

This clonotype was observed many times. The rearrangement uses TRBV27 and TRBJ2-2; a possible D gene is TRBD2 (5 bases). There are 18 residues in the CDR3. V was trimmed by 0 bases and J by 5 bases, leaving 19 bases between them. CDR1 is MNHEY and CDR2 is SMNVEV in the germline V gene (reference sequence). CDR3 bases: TGTGCCAGCAGTTTATCCCCCCCCGGGCCTAGCCGGACCGGGGAGCTGTTTTTT. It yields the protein CASSLSPPGPSRTGELFF.

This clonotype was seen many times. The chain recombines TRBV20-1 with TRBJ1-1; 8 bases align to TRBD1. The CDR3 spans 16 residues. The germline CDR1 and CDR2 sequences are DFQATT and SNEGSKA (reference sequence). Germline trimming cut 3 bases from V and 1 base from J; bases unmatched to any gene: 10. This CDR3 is CSARPVPGQGNTEAFF. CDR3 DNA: TGCAGTGCTAGGCCAGTTCCAGGACAGGGGAACACTGAAGCTTTCTTT.

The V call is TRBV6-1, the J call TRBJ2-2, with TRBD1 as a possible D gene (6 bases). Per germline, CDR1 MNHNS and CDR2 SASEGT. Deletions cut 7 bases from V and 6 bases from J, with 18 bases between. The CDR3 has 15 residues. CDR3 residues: CASKDRQVGPGELFF. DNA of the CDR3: TGTGCCAGCAAGGATAGACAGGTTGGCCCCGGGGAGCTGTTTTTT.

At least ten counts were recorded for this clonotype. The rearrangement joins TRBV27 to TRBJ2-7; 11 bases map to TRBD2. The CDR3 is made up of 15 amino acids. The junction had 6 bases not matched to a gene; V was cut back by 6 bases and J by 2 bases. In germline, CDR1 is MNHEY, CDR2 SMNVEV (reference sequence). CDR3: CASSRRLAGTYEQYF. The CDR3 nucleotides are TGTGCCAGCAGCAGAAGACTAGCGGGAACCTACGAGCAGTACTTC.

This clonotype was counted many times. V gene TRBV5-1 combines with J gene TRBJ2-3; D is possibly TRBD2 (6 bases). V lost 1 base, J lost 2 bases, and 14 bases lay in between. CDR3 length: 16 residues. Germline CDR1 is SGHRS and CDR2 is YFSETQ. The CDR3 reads CASSLRRDGSTDTQYF. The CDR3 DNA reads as TGCGCCAGCAGCTTGCGGCGGGATGGTTCCACAGATACGCAGTATTTT.

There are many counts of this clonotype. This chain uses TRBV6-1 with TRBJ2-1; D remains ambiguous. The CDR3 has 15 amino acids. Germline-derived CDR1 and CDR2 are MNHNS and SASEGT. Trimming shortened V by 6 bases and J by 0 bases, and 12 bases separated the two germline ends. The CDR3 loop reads CASSWRRSSYNEQFF. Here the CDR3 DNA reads TGTGCCAGCAGCTGGCGGCGAAGCTCCTACAATGAGCAGTTCTTC.